Following are 19 T cell receptor beta chains from one sample sequenced in a study of T cells in Graves' hyperthyroidism and ophthalmopathy. TCR beta CDR3 regions were amplified from RNA. Carried out on the TCR CDR3, a first-round RT-PCR used the HTBI primer set. TCRdb reprocessed the multiplex PCR reads via MiXCR and lists one record per CDR3 protein. The data show 650,000 to 850,000 distinct CDR3 sequences, over 15% seen once. Specimen: blood. The source is a woman aged 50 to 65 with Graves' hyperthyroidism that later progressed to Graves' ophthalmopathy.

This clonotype has more than one count but fewer than ten. The chain links TRBV9 to TRBJ2-1; 9 bases line up with TRBD2. The V and J ends lost 2 bases and 1 base, in that order; junction bases with no gene match: 10. This CDR3 has 18 residues. The germline gives CDR1 SGDLS, CDR2 YYNGEE. The CDR3 DNA follows: TGTGCCAGCAGCGTTAGTAGCGGGGGCCACGGGTCCTACAATGAGCAGTTCTTC. Protein sequence: CASSVSSGGHGSYNEQFF.

Ten or more counts support this clonotype. V usage is TRBV18 and J usage is TRBJ1-1, with D maybe TRBD1 (6 bases). CDR3 length: 17 amino acids. Germline V lookup: CDR1 KGHSH, CDR2 LQKENI. Deletions cut 3 bases from V and 1 base from J, with 18 bases between. CDR3 nucleotide sequence: TGTGCCAGCTCACCTCCAGGGGTGAAAAGAGCGAACACTGAAGCTTTCTTT. Encoded protein: CASSPPGVKRANTEAFF.

Only a few counts were recorded for this clonotype. This sequence joins TRBV5-4 and TRBJ2-1; TRBD1 aligns across 7 bases. After removal of 0 bases from V and 5 bases from J, the junction contained 5 bases not matched to a gene. CDR3 size: 15 residues. The germline gives CDR1 SGHNT, CDR2 YYREEE (reference sequence). This CDR3 is CASSLGGGPHNEQFF. Here the CDR3 DNA reads TGTGCCAGCAGCTTGGGAGGGGGCCCTCACAATGAGCAGTTCTTC.

In this sample, this clonotype turned up many times. V and J are TRBV12-3 or TRBV12-4 and TRBJ2-7; the D is unclear. V dropped 0 bases and J dropped 3 bases, with 9 bases sitting between them. The CDR3 length is 14 residues. The CDR3 is CASSLARTDYEQYF. The CDR3 bases are TGTGCCAGCAGTTTAGCTAGGACCGACTACGAGCAGTACTTC.

This clonotype was detected many times. CDR3 loop: CASSLAARGASTDTQYF. CDR3 nucleotides: TGCGCCAGCAGCTTGGCCGCGCGGGGCGCTAGCACAGATACGCAGTATTTT. This chain links TRBV5-1 with TRBJ2-3, with D perhaps matching TRBD2 (6 bases). The CDR3 has 17 residues. Trimming cost V 0 bases and J 0 bases, with 14 bases left between them. In germline, CDR1 is SGHRS, CDR2 YFSETQ.

The chain's CDR3 is CASSLRPQGWHTF. CDR3 nucleotide sequence: TGTGCCAGCAGCCTACGCCCACAGGGGTGGCACACCTTC. This chain links TRBV5-6 with TRBJ1-2; 7 bases match TRBD1. The ends lost 4 bases at V and 12 bases at J; junction bases unmatched: 12. This CDR3 spans 13 amino acids. Germline assignment: CDR1 SGHDT and CDR2 YYEEEE.

There are many counts of this clonotype. This chain connects TRBV7-2 to TRBJ1-6; D not resolved. Germline loops: CDR1 SGHTA, CDR2 FQGNSA. The V gene lost 2 bases and the J gene lost 6 bases, with 8 bases spanning the gap. The CDR3 is 14 residues long. The DNA for the CDR3 is TGTGCCAGCAGCTTAAAACAGAGTAATTCACCCCTCCACTTT. Its protein is CASSLKQSNSPLHF. Variable domain in full (rest from reference TRBV7-2 and TRBJ1-6): GAGVSQSPSNKVTEKGKDVELRCDPISGHTALYWYRQSLGQGLEFLIYFQGNSAPDKSGLPSDRFSAERTGGSVSTLTIQRTQQEDSAVYLCASSLKQSNSPLHFGNGTRLTVT.

The CDR3 loop is CASSLKSNSYNEQFF. CDR3 sequence (DNA): TGTGCCAGCAGCTTGAAGAGTAACTCCTACAATGAGCAGTTCTTC. The chain carries TRBV5-4 and TRBJ2-1; D gene unclear. Per the germline V gene, CDR1 is SGHNT and CDR2 is YYREEE (reference sequence). V lost 1 base and J 0 bases, leaving 8 bases between the germline ends. The CDR3 spans 15 residues.

In this sample, this clonotype turned up many times. The J gene is TRBJ2-7, the V gene TRBV10-3; D is possibly TRBD1 (5 bases). Germline V gene lookup returns CDR1 ENHRY and CDR2 SYGVKD. This CDR3 has 14 amino acids. Between the trimmed V and J ends, which lost 7 bases and 0 bases, there was a span of 13 bases. CDR3 protein: CAIKQGPSSYEQYF. The CDR3 coding sequence is TGTGCCATCAAGCAGGGCCCAAGCTCCTACGAGCAGTACTTC.

This clonotype was observed a few times. The chain uses TRBV6-5 and TRBJ2-2, with no clear D. The V gene's germline CDR1 is MNHEY and CDR2 SVGAGI. The CDR3 totals 15 residues. The V gene lost 0 bases and the J gene lost 0 bases, with 5 bases spanning the gap. The CDR3 sequence is CASSYSAPNTGELFF. CDR3 DNA: TGTGCCAGCAGTTACTCGGCCCCGAACACCGGGGAGCTGTTTTTT.

This clonotype was found many times. This chain joins TRBV12-3 or TRBV12-4 and TRBJ2-7; 12 positions agree with TRBD1. The CDR3 spans 16 residues. V shed 5 bases, J shed 7 bases, and the junction held 12 bases outside the gene matches. The CDR3 DNA follows: TGTGCCAGCAGTACTTACCGGGACAGGGGGCCCGGAGAGCAGTACTTC. Protein: CASSTYRDRGPGEQYF.

This clonotype was found many times. V usage is TRBV20-1 and J usage is TRBJ1-2; tentative D call: TRBD1 (5 bases). The germline V gene has CDR1 DFQATT and CDR2 SNEGSKA (reference sequence). With 0 bases removed from V and 6 bases from J, the gap between germline ends came to 17 bases. The CDR3 sequence is 15 residues long. The CDR3 region is CSARDLRGVPDGYTF. The CDR3 region has the DNA TGCAGTGCTAGAGATTTAAGAGGGGTTCCGGATGGCTACACCTTC.

The J gene is TRBJ2-2, the V gene TRBV27; 7 bases line up with TRBD1. Germline CDR1 reads MNHEY; CDR2 reads SMNVEV (reference sequence). This CDR3 spans 14 amino acids. V lost 6 bases and J lost 4; bases outside the gene matches: 5. The CDR3 DNA reads TGTGCCAGCAGGGCTTACAGGGGCACCGGGGAGCTGTTTTTT. Translated: CASRAYRGTGELFF.

As for this clonotype: This may come from a read error, since a much larger clone is one base off. The V gene is TRBV2, the J gene TRBJ1-1; 7 bases are shared with TRBD1. V was pared by 7 bases and J by 4 bases, with 15 bases of the junction left unmatched. Germline loops: CDR1 SNHLY, CDR2 FYNNEI. The CDR3 is made up of 16 amino acids. CDR3 protein: CASNPRQGDMSTEAFF. The DNA for the CDR3 is TGTGCCAGCAATCCAAGACAGGGCGACATGAGCACTGAAGCTTTCTTT. The full variable domain, its missing parts supplied by reference TRBV2 and TRBJ1-1, is EPEVTQTPSHQVTQMGQEVILRCVPISNHLYFYWYRQILGQKVEFLVSFYNNEISEKSEIFDDQFSVERPDGSNFTLKIRSTKLEDSAMYFCASNPRQGDMSTEAFFGQGTRLTVV.

In DNA, the CDR3 is TGCAGTGCTAGACCTCGACAGGGTTCTCCCTACGAGCAGTACTTC. As protein: CSARPRQGSPYEQYF. The chain uses TRBV20-1 and TRBJ2-7; TRBD1 agrees at 7 bases. Per germline, CDR1 DFQATT and CDR2 SNEGSKA (reference sequence). With V trimmed by 2 bases and J by 2 bases, 9 bases remained unmatched. CDR3 length equals 15 residues.

This clonotype showed up just a few times. Given a much more abundant clone one base away, this may be a read error. This likely comes from a read error, as the CDR3 has no conserved phenylalanine or tryptophan at its end. The chain couples TRBV7-8 to TRBJ2-3; 9 positions agree with TRBD2. J gave up 2 bases and V 8 bases, and 11 bases lay outside the gene matches. Germline V gives CDR1 SGHVS, CDR2 FQNEAQ. The CDR3 spans 16 residues. The CDR3 reads CASGPIGGGATDTQYL. The CDR3 nucleotides read TGTGCCAGCGGACCCATTGGCGGGGGGGCCACAGATACGCAGTATCTT.

The chain carries TRBV20-1 and TRBJ1-2, with 7 positions matching TRBD1. V trimming: 6 bases; J trimming: 4 bases; junction bases outside the gene matches: 5. The CDR3 has 12 residues. Germline loops: CDR1 DFQATT, CDR2 SNEGSKA (reference sequence). The CDR3 region is CSAARDSYGYTF. CDR3 nucleotide sequence: TGCAGTGCCGCACGGGACAGCTATGGCTACACCTTC.

The chain has TRBV7-9 and TRBJ2-1; TRBD1 might be the D (6 bases). Trimming pared 1 base from V and 0 bases from J, leaving 16 bases between. Germline CDR1 and CDR2: SEHNR and FQNEAQ (reference sequence). This CDR3 is 18 amino acids long. As DNA, the CDR3 is TGTGCCAGCAGCTTAGGTTACAGGGACCAATTCTCCTACAATGAGCAGTTCTTC. It translates to CASSLGYRDQFSYNEQFF. Filled out from reference TRBV7-9 and TRBJ2-1, the complete variable domain reads DTGVSQNPRHKITKRGQNVTFRCDPISEHNRLYWYRQTLGQGPEFLTYFQNEAQLEKSRLLSDRFSAERPKGSFSTLEIQRTEQGDSAMYLCASSLGYRDQFSYNEQFFGPGTRLTVL.

This clonotype has a handful of counts. The genes are TRBV2 and TRBJ1-4, with TRBD1 matching over 7 bases. Germline assignment: CDR1 SNHLY and CDR2 FYNNEI. The V and J ends lost 6 bases and 7 bases, in that order; junction bases with no gene match: 5. The CDR3 has 13 residues. The CDR3 protein is CASRARDSEKLFF. The CDR3 DNA is TGTGCCAGCAGAGCGCGGGACAGTGAAAAACTGTTTTTT.